This entry lists 32 T cell receptor beta chains sequenced from one sample in a study of vaccination effects on CD4 cells after COVID-19. Sequencing followed a ViraFEST assay step that expanded antigen-specific CD4+ T cells with viral peptide pools. Subsequent to about 10 days of culture, CD4+ T cells were isolated. Neither prior SARS-CoV-2 infection nor positive nucleocapsid antibodies were present in the vaccine recipients. Their antigens remain unidentified. The method was immunoSEQ multiplex PCR; TCRdb's version includes in-frame clones alone and lacks a portion of them. Here the sample spans about 43,000 clones, around 77% being singletons. The sample here was CD4+ T cells from PBMCs cultured with SARS-CoV-2 spike peptides, taken before COVID-19 vaccination. Receptors originate from a human donor who received a COVID-19 vaccine.

This clone was picked up a small number of times. CDR3: CASSRDRGRYEQYV. The DNA of the CDR3 is TGTGCCAGCAGCCGGGACAGGGGGCGATACGAGCAGTACGTC. The V call is TRBV7-2, the J call TRBJ2-7, with 12 nucleotides matching TRBD1. Trimming removed 5 bases from V and 4 bases from J; junction bases left unmatched: 3. This CDR3 region has 14 residues. CDR1 and CDR2 from the germline V gene are SGHTA and FQGNSA.

This clone was seen a handful of times. V usage is TRBV6-5 and J usage is TRBJ2-7; TRBD2 aligns across 11 bases. Per germline, CDR1 MNHEY and CDR2 SVGAGI. The CDR3 spans 13 residues. With 8 bases clipped from V and 4 bases from J, the junction kept 4 bases outside the gene matches. CDR3 residues: CASRLAGTYEQYV. The CDR3 region has the DNA TGTGCCAGCCGACTAGCGGGGACTTACGAGCAGTACGTC.

In nucleotides, the CDR3 is TGTGCCAGCAGCAGCTACTCTCGAGGGTGGAACGATGAGCAGTTCTTC. It translates to CASSSYSRGWNDEQFF. The chain employs TRBV9 and TRBJ2-1; D perhaps matches TRBD2 (5 bases). This CDR3 contains 16 residues. V was clipped by 4 bases and J by 8 bases, with 22 bases between them. Germline assignment: CDR1 SGDLS and CDR2 YYNGEE.

This chain connects TRBV7-2 to TRBJ1-1, with 7 bases fitting TRBD1. The CDR3 has 14 amino acids. Germline V gene lookup returns CDR1 SGHTA and CDR2 FQGNSA. V lost 5 bases and J lost 0; bases outside the gene matches: 3. CDR3 bases: TGTGCCAGCAGCCCGGGACAGCTGAACACTGAAGCTTTCTTT. Amino acid sequence: CASSPGQLNTEAFF. The entire variable domain, with the rest obtained from reference TRBV7-2 and TRBJ1-1, is as follows: GAGVSQSPSNKVTEKGKDVELRCDPISGHTALYWYRQSLGQGLEFLIYFQGNSAPDKSGLPSDRFSAERTGGSVSTLTIQRTQQEDSAVYLCASSPGQLNTEAFFGQGTRLTVV.

The CDR3 region is CSARLRGYTF. The CDR3 DNA follows: TGCAGTGCTAGGTTGCGCGGCTACACCTTC. The V and J genes are TRBV20-1 and TRBJ1-2; no firm D call. Trimming left V 3 bases short and J 8 bases short, with 7 bases between. The CDR3 runs to 10 residues. Germline V gene lookup returns CDR1 DFQATT and CDR2 SNEGSKA (reference sequence).

This rearrangement joins TRBV5-1 to TRBJ2-2; D tentatively reads TRBD1 or TRBD2 (6 bases each). The CDR3 is made up of 14 amino acids. With 7 bases removed from V and 1 base from J, the gap between germline ends came to 11 bases. Germline loops: CDR1 SGHRS, CDR2 YFSETQ. CDR3 loop: CASAGGQNTGELFF. CDR3 in DNA: TGCGCCAGCGCCGGGGGACAGAACACCGGGGAGCTGTTTTTT.

The chain is built from TRBV2 and TRBJ2-5; D unclear. In germline, CDR1 is SNHLY, CDR2 FYNNEI. V lost 6 bases and J lost 5, with 10 bases in between. This CDR3 spans 12 amino acids. DNA for the CDR3: TGTGCCAGCAGGGAAATACCCGAGACCCAGTACTTC. Translated, it gives CASREIPETQYF. The full variable domain, completed using reference TRBV2 and TRBJ2-5, is EPEVTQTPSHQVTQMGQEVILRCVPISNHLYFYWYRQILGQKVEFLVSFYNNEISEKSEIFDDQFSVERPDGSNFTLKIRSTKLEDSAMYFCASREIPETQYFGPGTRLLVL.

The chain carries TRBV7-3 and TRBJ2-3; D unclear. The length of the CDR3 is 14 residues. V was cut by 2 bases and J by 0 bases, with 6 bases left in between. CDR1 is SGHTA, CDR2 FQGTGA, per germline. The CDR3 DNA reads as TGTGCCAGCAGCTTATTGTTTAGCACAGATACGCAGTATTTT. This codes for CASSLLFSTDTQYF.

The chain employs TRBV19 and TRBJ2-1; 10 bases align to TRBD1. Germline V gene data show CDR1 as LNHDA and CDR2 as SQIVND (reference sequence). Unmatched junction bases numbered 4, after V lost 7 bases and J lost 1 base. The CDR3 totals 15 residues. The CDR3 reads CASKVGQGSYNEQFF. The CDR3 coding sequence is TGTGCCAGTAAGGTGGGACAGGGGTCCTACAATGAGCAGTTCTTC.

CDR3 residues: CASSFTGFRSLDTQYF. CDR3 coding DNA: TGTGCCAGCAGCTTTACGGGGTTCCGTAGCCTAGATACGCAGTATTTT. The chain employs TRBV28 and TRBJ2-3, with a weak D call TRBD2 (5 bases). Looked up from germline, CDR1 is MDHEN and CDR2 is SYDVKM. The V gene lost 6 bases and the J gene lost 5 bases, with 21 bases spanning the gap. This CDR3 is 16 amino acids long.

Only one count was recorded for this clone. The chain links TRBV4-2 to TRBJ2-3; D may match TRBD1 or TRBD2 (6 bases each). Trimming stripped 0 bases from V and 2 bases from J, with 15 bases between. CDR3 length: 17 amino acids. CDR1 is LGHNA and CDR2 is YNFKEQ in the germline V gene. CDR3 residues: CASSQESGGTFTDTQYF. CDR3 sequence (DNA): TGTGCCAGCAGCCAAGAGTCCGGGGGCACATTCACAGATACGCAGTATTTT.

The CDR3 here is CASSLTGRQPQHF. CDR3 bases: TGTGCCAGCAGTTTGACAGGGCGTCAGCCCCAGCATTTT. The chain has TRBV28 and TRBJ1-5; TRBD1 agrees at 7 bases. The trim removed 3 bases at V and 6 bases at J, leaving 2 bases unmatched. Looked up from germline, CDR1 is MDHEN and CDR2 is SYDVKM. There are 13 residues in the CDR3.

This clone turned up a few times. The chain has TRBV19 and TRBJ2-2; D gene ambiguous. The CDR3 contains 15 residues. V was clipped by 7 bases and J by 5 bases, with 17 bases between them. The germline CDR1 and CDR2 sequences are LNHDA and SQIVND (reference sequence). The CDR3 nucleotides are TGTGCCAGTAAATCATGGCAGTCCGGGACCGGGGAGCTGTTTTTT. Its protein is CASKSWQSGTGELFF.

The chain recombines TRBV6-4 with TRBJ1-5; 10 bases map to TRBD1. The CDR3 has 15 amino acids. Per germline, CDR1 MRHNA and CDR2 SNTAGT. The J segment lost 4 bases and the V segment lost 9 bases, leaving 9 bases of the junction unmatched. The CDR3 nucleotides are TGTGCCAGTAAAGTCGGGACAGGGGTTAATCAGCCCCAGCATTTT. As protein: CASKVGTGVNQPQHF.

This clone was picked up a small number of times. V and J are TRBV7-3 and TRBJ1-4; D is unresolved. The CDR3 length is 13 residues. Trimming cost V 2 bases and J 5 bases, with 6 bases left between them. The V gene's germline CDR1 is SGHTA and CDR2 FQGTGA. The chain's CDR3 is CASSLRRNEKLFF. CDR3 coding DNA: TGTGCCAGCAGCTTACGTAGGAATGAAAAACTGTTTTTT.

The rearrangement uses TRBV2 and TRBJ2-7; 7 nucleotides align to TRBD1. There are 13 residues in the CDR3. The trim removed 7 bases at V and 2 bases at J, leaving 5 bases unmatched. Germline values: CDR1 SNHLY, CDR2 FYNNEI. The CDR3 bases are TGTGCCAGCAACTCCGGACAGGCCTACGAGCAGTACGTC. Its protein is CASNSGQAYEQYV.

The chain uses TRBV7-9 and TRBJ1-1; no clear D gene. The V gene lost 2 bases and the J gene lost 5 bases, with 18 bases spanning the gap. Germline V gene sequence: CDR1 SEHNR, CDR2 FQNEAQ (reference sequence). The CDR3 length is 16 residues. The CDR3 DNA sequence: TGTGCCAGCAGCTTATATCTGGGGTCGTTAGTGACTGAAGCTTTCTTT. Encoded protein: CASSLYLGSLVTEAFF.

The chain recombines TRBV12-3 or TRBV12-4 with TRBJ2-1; the D is unclear. The ends were cut back, 2 bases at V and 9 bases at J, with 11 bases in the middle. The CDR3 has 13 residues. CDR3 sequence: CASSLSVVGEQFF. Here the CDR3 DNA reads TGTGCCAGCAGTTTATCGGTTGTGGGTGAGCAGTTCTTC.

This chain uses TRBV24-1 with TRBJ2-5; no definite D call. V was pared by 9 bases and J by 0 bases, with 7 bases between. The CDR3 extends over 12 amino acids. The germline V gene encodes CDR1 KGHDR and CDR2 SFDVKD. Here the CDR3 reads CATARDQETQYF. The DNA of the CDR3 is TGTGCCACCGCAAGGGACCAAGAGACCCAGTACTTC.

The sample holds a few counts of this clone. The chain employs TRBV19 and TRBJ1-1; D remains ambiguous. This CDR3 spans 14 amino acids. Trimming removed 4 bases from V and 5 bases from J, with 14 bases in between. The germline gives CDR1 LNHDA, CDR2 SQIVND (reference sequence). This CDR3 is CASSTKGTRTEAFF. CDR3 in DNA: TGTGCCAGTAGTACCAAGGGAACTAGGACTGAAGCTTTCTTT.

The chain recombines TRBV9 with TRBJ2-2, with D perhaps being TRBD1 or TRBD2 (6 bases each). Deletions cut 2 bases from V and 7 bases from J, with 12 bases between. The CDR3 has 14 residues. Germline CDR1 and CDR2: SGDLS and YYNGEE. The CDR3 spells CASSVDGGGGELFF. Here the CDR3 DNA reads TGTGCCAGCAGCGTTGACGGGGGCGGCGGGGAGCTGTTTTTT.

The chain joins TRBV24-1 to TRBJ1-4, with TRBD1 matching 7 bases. This CDR3 has 15 amino acids. With V trimmed by 2 bases and J by 8 bases, 7 bases remained unmatched. The germline CDR1 and CDR2 sequences are KGHDR and SFDVKD. CDR3 loop: CATSDSKGAGEKLFF. The DNA of the CDR3 is TGTGCCACCAGTGATTCAAAGGGGGCAGGGGAAAAACTGTTTTTT.

The V gene is TRBV10-3, the J gene TRBJ1-5, with TRBD1 as a possible D gene (6 bases). The CDR3 contains 16 residues. The V gene's germline CDR1 is ENHRY and CDR2 SYGVKD. Between the trimmed V and J ends, which lost 3 bases and 3 bases, there was a span of 15 bases. The CDR3 nucleotides are TGTGCCATCAGTGAATGGCAGGGGCTCGACAATCAGCCCCAGCATTTT. This sequence encodes CAISEWQGLDNQPQHF.

V is TRBV6-6 and J is TRBJ1-3; the D gene is possibly TRBD1 (5 bases). This CDR3 is built from 15 residues. Germline V CDR1 and CDR2: MNHNY, SVGAGI (reference sequence). V dropped 4 bases and J dropped 0 bases, with 10 bases sitting between them. As DNA, the CDR3 is TGTGCCAGCAGTTCAAGGGGCCTCTCTGGAAACACCATATATTTT. This encodes CASSSRGLSGNTIYF.

This rearrangement joins TRBV24-1 to TRBJ2-1, with no clear D. This CDR3 spans 11 amino acids. V was trimmed by 3 bases and J by 10 bases, leaving 6 bases between them. In germline, CDR1 is KGHDR, CDR2 SFDVKD. This chain's CDR3 is CATSDPREQFF. The CDR3 DNA reads as TGTGCCACCAGTGATCCCCGGGAGCAGTTCTTC.

This chain joins TRBV7-6 and TRBJ2-4; 7 nucleotides align to TRBD1. Unmatched junction bases numbered 7, after V lost 5 bases and J lost 0 bases. The CDR3 has 16 amino acids. The germline CDR1 and CDR2 sequences are SGHVS and FNYEAQ. The CDR3 here is CASSPEGALAKNIQYF. The CDR3 nucleotides read TGTGCCAGCAGCCCAGAGGGGGCTCTAGCCAAAAACATTCAGTACTTC. The whole variable domain, remainder taken from reference TRBV7-6 and TRBJ2-4, is GAGVSQSPRYKVTKRGQDVALRCDPISGHVSLYWYRQALGQGPEFLTYFNYEAQQDKSGLPNDRFSAERPEGSISTLTIQRTEQRDSAMYRCASSPEGALAKNIQYFGAGTRLSVL.

The gene calls are TRBV27 and TRBJ1-1; no clear D. Germline assignment: CDR1 MNHEY and CDR2 SMNVEV (reference sequence). The V end lost 4 bases, the J end lost 1 base, and 13 bases lay between the germline ends. The CDR3 contains 15 residues. Written as DNA, the CDR3 is TGTGCCAGCAGTTCCTCTTGGACTCAGAACACTGAAGCTTTCTTT. Amino acid sequence: CASSSSWTQNTEAFF.

CDR3 amino acids: CASSRAGWGNTIYF. The CDR3 nucleotides read TGTGCCAGCAGTAGGGCAGGGTGGGGAAACACCATATATTTT. This chain connects TRBV2 to TRBJ1-3; possible D gene TRBD1, 5 bases. V shed 5 bases and J shed 4 bases, with 12 bases lying between them. The length of the CDR3 is 14 residues. Germline CDR1 reads SNHLY; CDR2 reads FYNNEI.

V and J are TRBV5-4 and TRBJ2-2; the match to TRBD2 covers 8 bases. The CDR3 sequence is 14 residues long. V was pared by 4 bases and J by 8 bases, with 7 bases of the junction left unmatched. Germline-derived CDR1 and CDR2 are SGHNT and YYREEE (reference sequence). The CDR3 DNA reads as TGTGCCAGCAGCACGGGACTAGTCGGTGGGGAGCTGTTTTTT. Translation: CASSTGLVGGELFF.

The rearrangement links TRBV9 to TRBJ2-1; 7 bases are a match to TRBD2. Germline V gene data show CDR1 as SGDLS and CDR2 as YYNGEE. V dropped 5 bases and J dropped 0; count of bases not matched to a gene: 5. The CDR3 is made up of 15 amino acids. The CDR3 loop is CASSGGGSSYNEQFF. The CDR3 DNA follows: TGTGCCAGCAGTGGGGGGGGTAGCTCCTACAATGAGCAGTTCTTC.

The chain is built from TRBV18 and TRBJ1-2; D is undetermined. The CDR3 contains 15 residues. Trimming shortened V by 2 bases and J by 6 bases, and 16 bases separated the two germline ends. Germline loops: CDR1 KGHSH, CDR2 LQKENI. The CDR3 protein is CASSPSEGSLNGYTF. For the CDR3, the DNA is TGTGCCAGCTCACCATCGGAGGGCTCCTTGAATGGCTACACCTTC.

The genes are TRBV25-1 and TRBJ1-4; 11 bases fit TRBD1. Trimming took 5 bases from V and 5 from J; bases not matched to a gene: 4. Per the germline V gene, CDR1 is MGHDK and CDR2 is SYGVNS. The CDR3 contains 15 residues. DNA of the CDR3: TGTGCCAGCAGTTTCGGGACAGGGGGAAATGAAAAACTGTTTTTT. It yields the protein CASSFGTGGNEKLFF.